There are a few counts of the clone carrying this TCR beta chain. These data come from a study of cytomegalovirus exposure and HLA in healthy donors. There are 14 residues in the CDR3. The germline V gene has CDR1 SEHNR and CDR2 FQNEAQ (reference sequence). The J segment lost 8 bases and the V segment lost 5 bases, leaving 7 bases of the junction unmatched. Primers included in the PCR were 60 Vbeta and 13 Jbeta primers. Clones were read by immunoSEQ multiplex PCR, and TCRdb kept only the in-frame ones, dropping some. The sample has approximately 130,000 clones, 65% to 85% seen once. The chain combines TRBV7-9 with TRBJ1-2; 11 bases are a match to TRBD1. This TCR was recovered from a woman in her thirties or forties in good health and CMV-seronegative. The sample taken for sequencing was PBMCs. The CDR3 loop is CASSLGQGAGGYTF. For the CDR3, the DNA is TGTGCCAGCAGCCTCGGACAGGGGGCTGGGGGCTACACCTTC.